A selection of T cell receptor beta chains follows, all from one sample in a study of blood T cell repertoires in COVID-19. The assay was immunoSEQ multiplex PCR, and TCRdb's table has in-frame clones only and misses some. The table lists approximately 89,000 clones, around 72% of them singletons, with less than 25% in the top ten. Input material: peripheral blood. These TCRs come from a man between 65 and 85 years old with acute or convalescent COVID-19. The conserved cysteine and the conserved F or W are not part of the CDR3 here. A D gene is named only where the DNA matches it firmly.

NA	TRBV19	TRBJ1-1	ASSIGSGGNTEAF
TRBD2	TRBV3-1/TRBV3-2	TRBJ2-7	ASSQTSGRAYEQY
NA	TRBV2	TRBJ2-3	ASREDRDTQY
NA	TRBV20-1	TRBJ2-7	SAPGVGEQY
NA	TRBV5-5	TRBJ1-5	ASSFDGGGNQPQH
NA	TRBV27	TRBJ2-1	ATTMWNEQF
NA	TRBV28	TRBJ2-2	ASSYHGRTGELF
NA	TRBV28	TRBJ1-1	VTRPGQNTEAF
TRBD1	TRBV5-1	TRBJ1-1	ASTTGTGEYTEAF
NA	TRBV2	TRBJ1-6	ASRPDNSPLH
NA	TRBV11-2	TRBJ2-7	ASSPRQVTYEQY
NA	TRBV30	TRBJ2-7	ARRASGSSYEQY
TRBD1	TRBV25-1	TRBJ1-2	ASSERDRGTYGYT
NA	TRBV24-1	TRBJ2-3	ATSVGQGREDTQY
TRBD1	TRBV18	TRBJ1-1	ASSPGQVFEAF
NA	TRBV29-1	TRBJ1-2	SVERRGQSYGYT
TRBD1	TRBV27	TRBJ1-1	ASSGTGGYTEAF
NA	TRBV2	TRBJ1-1	ASSERGWGTEAF
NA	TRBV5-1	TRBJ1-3	ASSFSGAFSGNTIY
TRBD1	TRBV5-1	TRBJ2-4	ASSTGQGMDIQY
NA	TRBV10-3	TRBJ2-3	AIRYTGLGTDTQY
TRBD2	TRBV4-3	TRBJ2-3	ASSSSPGNSGRTSTDTQY
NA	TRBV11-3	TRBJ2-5	ASRRGTQETQY
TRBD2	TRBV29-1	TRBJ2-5	SVIAGGETQY
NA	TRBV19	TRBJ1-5	ASSINTGGLPSH
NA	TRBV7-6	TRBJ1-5	ASSLAIGPGGGNQPQH
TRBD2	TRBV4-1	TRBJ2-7	ASSLGGTSGKRYEQY
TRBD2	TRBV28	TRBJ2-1	ASSWSGSSYNEQF
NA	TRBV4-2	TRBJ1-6	ASSQEGGDGNSPLH
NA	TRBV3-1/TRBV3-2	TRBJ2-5	ASSQRQANQETQY
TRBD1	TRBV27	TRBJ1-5	ASSSRQGGQPQH